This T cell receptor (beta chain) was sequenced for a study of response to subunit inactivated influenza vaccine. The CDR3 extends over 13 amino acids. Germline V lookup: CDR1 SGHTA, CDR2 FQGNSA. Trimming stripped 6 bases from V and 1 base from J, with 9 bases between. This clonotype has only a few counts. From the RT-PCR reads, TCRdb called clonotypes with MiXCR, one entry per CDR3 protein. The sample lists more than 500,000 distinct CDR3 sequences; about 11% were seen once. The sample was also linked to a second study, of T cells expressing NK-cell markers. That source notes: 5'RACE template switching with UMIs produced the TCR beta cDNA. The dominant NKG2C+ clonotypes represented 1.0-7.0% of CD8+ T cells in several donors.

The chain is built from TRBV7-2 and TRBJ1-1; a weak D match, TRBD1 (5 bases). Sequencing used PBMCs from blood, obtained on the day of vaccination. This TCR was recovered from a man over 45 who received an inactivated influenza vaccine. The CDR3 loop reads CASRVQGNTEAFF. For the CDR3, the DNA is TGTGCCAGCAGGGTCCAGGGGAACACTGAAGCTTTCTTT.